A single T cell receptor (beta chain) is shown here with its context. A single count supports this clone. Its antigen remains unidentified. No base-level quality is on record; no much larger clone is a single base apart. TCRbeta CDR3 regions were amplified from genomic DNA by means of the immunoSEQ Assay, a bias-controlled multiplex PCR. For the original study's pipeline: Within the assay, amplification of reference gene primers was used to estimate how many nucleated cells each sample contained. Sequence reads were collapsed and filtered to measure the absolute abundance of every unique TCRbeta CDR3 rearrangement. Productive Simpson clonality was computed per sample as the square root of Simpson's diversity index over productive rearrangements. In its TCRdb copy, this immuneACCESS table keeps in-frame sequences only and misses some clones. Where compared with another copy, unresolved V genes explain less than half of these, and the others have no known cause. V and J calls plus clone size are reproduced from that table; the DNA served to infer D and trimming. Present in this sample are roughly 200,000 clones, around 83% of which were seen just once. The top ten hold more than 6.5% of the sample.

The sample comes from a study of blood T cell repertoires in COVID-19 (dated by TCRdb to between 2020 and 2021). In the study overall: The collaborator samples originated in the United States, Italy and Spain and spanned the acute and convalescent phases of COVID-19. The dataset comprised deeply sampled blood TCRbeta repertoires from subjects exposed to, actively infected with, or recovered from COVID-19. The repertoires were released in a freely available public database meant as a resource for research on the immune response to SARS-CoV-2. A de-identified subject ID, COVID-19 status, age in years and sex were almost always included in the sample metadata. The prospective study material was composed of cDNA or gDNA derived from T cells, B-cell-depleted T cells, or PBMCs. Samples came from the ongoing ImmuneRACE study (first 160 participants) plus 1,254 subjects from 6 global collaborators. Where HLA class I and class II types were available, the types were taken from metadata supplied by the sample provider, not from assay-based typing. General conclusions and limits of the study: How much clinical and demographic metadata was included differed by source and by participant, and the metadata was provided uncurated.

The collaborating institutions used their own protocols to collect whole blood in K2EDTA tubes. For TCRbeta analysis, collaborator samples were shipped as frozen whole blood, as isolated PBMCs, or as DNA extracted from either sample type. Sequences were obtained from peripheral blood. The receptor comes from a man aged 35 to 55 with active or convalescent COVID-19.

The CDR3 reads CASTSPQGNTEAFF. The DNA sequence is given as TGTGCCAGCACCAGCCCCCAGGGAAACACTGAAGCTTTCTTT. In this chain, TRBV6-5 is recombined with TRBJ1-1; a weak D assignment points to TRBD1 (5 bases agree). The junction carries 14 bases between V and J, which are trimmed by 7 bases and 2 bases respectively. There are 14 amino acids in the CDR3, from cysteine to phenylalanine inclusive. Only the CDR3 DNA is retained, 42 bases long and in frame from the first base. For CDR1 and CDR2, the germline V gene lists MNHEY and SVGAGI.